A selection of T cell receptor beta chains follows, all from one sample in a study of shared clonotypes between healthy human individuals. The table came from immunoSEQ multiplex PCR; TCRdb's copy has only in-frame clones and leaves some out. The sample holds some 87,000 clones, 68% seen once. The sequenced sample was memory CD8+ T cells sorted from blood. These receptor sequences come from a young man in good health. Both conserved end residues are part of each CDR3. The D gene is left open where the match is weak. Rows give clone size only sometimes, using once, few, many, or a class for an expanded clone.

>-|TRBJ2-3|TRBV25-1|TRBD2|15
TGTGCCAGCAGTGCCTTGCGGGAGGGTATGGATACGCAGTATTTT
CASSALREGMDTQYF
>many|TRBJ2-7|TRBV18|TRBD1|15
TGTGCCAGCTCACCCTCGGGACAGGGGTTCTACGAGCAGTACTTC
CASSPSGQGFYEQYF
>-|TRBJ2-2|TRBV30|-|14
TGTGCCTGGAAGGCGGACACGAACACCGGGGAGCTGTTTTTT
CAWKADTNTGELFF
>many|TRBJ2-6|TRBV4-3|-|15
TGCGCCAGCAGCCCCGAGTGGTCTGGGGCCAACGTCCTGACTTTC
CASSPEWSGANVLTF
>-|TRBJ1-3|TRBV2|TRBD1|13
TGTGCCAGCTCCGGACAGGCTGGAAACACCATATATTTT
CASSGQAGNTIYF
>-|TRBJ1-1|TRBV6-5|-|13
TGTGCCAGCAGTTATGGCAGGGGCACTGAAGCTTTCTTT
CASSYGRGTEAFF
>few|TRBJ2-1|TRBV7-6|-|16
TGTGCCAGCAGCCATGGGGTGGTCAGCTCCTACAATGAGCAGTTCTTC
CASSHGVVSSYNEQFF
>many|TRBJ2-3|TRBV7-8|-|13
TGTGCCAGCAGCCCGACCCCTCGGGGAGCGCAGTATTTT
CASSPTPRGAQYF
>few|TRBJ1-3|TRBV5-6|-|14
TGTGCCAGCAGCCCCATTGCCTTTGGAAACACCATATATTTT
CASSPIAFGNTIYF
>-|TRBJ1-5|TRBV6-6|-|12
TGTGCCAGCAGTTACTCGAGCAGGTTCTTGCATTTT
CASSYSSRFLHF
>once|TRBJ2-7|TRBV7-9|-|12
TGTGCCAGCAGCTTAGACAGGGCCGAGCAGTACTTC
CASSLDRAEQYF
>-|TRBJ2-1|TRBV29-1|-|14
TGCAGCGCCCGCCCCTCCGGCCTGGCGGGTGAGCAGTTCTTC
CSARPSGLAGEQFF
>-|TRBJ2-5|TRBV7-9|-|14
TGTGCCAGCAGCTTAGGTGCAGGGCCGGAGACCCAGTACTTC
CASSLGAGPETQYF
>-|TRBJ1-2|TRBV5-8|-|13
TGTGCCAGCAGCTTATGGGAGTCACGTGGCTACACCTTC
CASSLWESRGYTF
>-|TRBJ2-6|TRBV25-1|TRBD1|18
TGTGCCAGCAGGGCCCGCATCGGGACAGCCTCTGGGGCCAACGTCCTGACTTTC
CASRARIGTASGANVLTF
>-|TRBJ2-2|TRBV4-1|TRBD2|15
TGCGCCAGCAGCCCCGGGACTAGCCTTACCGGGGAGCTGTTTTTT
CASSPGTSLTGELFF
>few|TRBJ2-7|TRBV9|-|18
TGTGCCAGCAGCGTAGGCCCTATACTAGTCGACCGCCTGGAGGAGCAGTACTTC
CASSVGPILVDRLEEQYF
>-|TRBJ2-1|TRBV18|TRBD2|14
TGTGCCAGCTCAGGGACTAGTCCCCACAATGAGCAGTTCTTC
CASSGTSPHNEQFF
>many|TRBJ1-3|TRBV5-1|-|15
TGCGCCAGCAGGAAAAACCTGGGCTCTGGAAACACCATATATTTT
CASRKNLGSGNTIYF
>many|TRBJ1-2|TRBV7-9|TRBD1|15
TGTGCCAGCAGCTTAGCCCGACAGGGATTCTATGGCTACACCTTC
CASSLARQGFYGYTF
>-|TRBJ2-7|TRBV7-8|TRBD1|15
TGTGCCAGCAGCCCCCGGACAGGGTACTCTGACGAGCAGTACTTC
CASSPRTGYSDEQYF
>-|TRBJ2-5|TRBV18|-|12
TGTGCCAGCTCTCCCGCAGGGGAGACCCAGTACTTC
CASSPAGETQYF
>-|TRBJ2-5|TRBV27|TRBD1|14
TGTGCCAGCAGTTTAGTACAGGGGACAGAGACCCAGTACTTC
CASSLVQGTETQYF
>-|TRBJ2-2|TRBV5-4|-|14
TGTGCCAGCAGCTTGGGCCAGGATACCGGGGAGCTGTTTTTT
CASSLGQDTGELFF
>-|TRBJ1-1|TRBV27|-|15
TGTGCCAGCAGTTTTGCGAGCCCTAAGGCCACTGAAGCTTTCTTT
CASSFASPKATEAFF
>-|TRBJ2-7|TRBV6-1|TRBD2|19
TGTGCCAGCAGTGATGCCGGGATTTATGCTAGCGGGAGTAATTACGAGCAGTACTTC
CASSDAGIYASGSNYEQYF
>-|TRBJ2-7|TRBV28|-|16
TGTGCCAGCAGTTTGTCCAGGTGGGGAGGCTCCTACGAGCAGTACTTC
CASSLSRWGGSYEQYF
>-|TRBJ2-1|TRBV29-1|TRBD2|15
TGCAGCGTTGAGGGACTAGCGATTTCCTACAATGAGCAGTTCTTC
CSVEGLAISYNEQFF
>-|TRBJ2-1|TRBV4-1|TRBD2|21
TGCGCCAGCAGCCAAGGACTAGCGGGAGGTGTAGGAGGTTTGGCCTACAATGAGCAGTTCTTC
CASSQGLAGGVGGLAYNEQFF
>-|TRBJ2-3|TRBV29-1|TRBD1|15
TGCAGCGTTACCGGACAGGGGGCATACACAGATACGCAGTATTTT
CSVTGQGAYTDTQYF
>-|TRBJ2-1|TRBV13|-|12
TGTGCCAGCAGCCCCCATTTGGGTGAGCAGTTCTTC
CASSPHLGEQFF
>-|TRBJ2-7|TRBV28|TRBD2|16
TGTGCCAGCAGTGAGCGGGACTTCTCCCTCTCCTACGAGCAGTACTTC
CASSERDFSLSYEQYF
>once|TRBJ2-5|TRBV4-1|-|16
TGCGCCAGCAGCCAAGATCCCAACCACGCAGGGGAGACCCAGTACTTC
CASSQDPNHAGETQYF
>-|TRBJ1-5|TRBV5-8|-|13
TGTGCCAGCAGCTTAGACGGTAATCAGCCCCAGCATTTT
CASSLDGNQPQHF
>-|TRBJ1-2|TRBV14|TRBD1|15
TGTGCCAGCAGCCCTACGGGGACAGTTAACTATGGCTACACCTTC
CASSPTGTVNYGYTF
>once|TRBJ2-5|TRBV11-3|-|15
TGTGCCAGCTGGGGGGTTGGGGGACTGGAAGAGACCCAGTACTTC
CASWGVGGLEETQYF
>-|TRBJ2-7|TRBV7-2|TRBD1|14
TGTGCCAGCAGCTCGGAAGGACAGGGGTTCGAGCAGTACTTC
CASSSEGQGFEQYF
>-|TRBJ2-7|TRBV5-1|-|16
TGCGCCAGCAGCACGTCTTCCGGGACCGCAAAGGGTGAGCAGTACTTC
CASSTSSGTAKGEQYF
>-|TRBJ1-5|TRBV25-1|TRBD1|15
TGTGCCAGCAGTGAAGACGGGACAGGCAATCAGCCCCAGCATTTT
CASSEDGTGNQPQHF
>few|TRBJ1-2|TRBV11-2|-|12
TGTGCCAGCAGCTTAGGGACCGGAGGGAACACCTTC
CASSLGTGGNTF
>-|TRBJ2-1|TRBV14|TRBD2|14
TGTGCCAGCAGCCCTCGGGAGGGATACGGTGAGCAGTTCTTC
CASSPREGYGEQFF
>-|TRBJ2-7|TRBV27|-|14
TGTGCCAGCAGTTCCTTGGCCGCTCACTACGAGCAGTACTTC
CASSSLAAHYEQYF
>many|TRBJ2-3|TRBV5-1|-|14
TGCGCCAGCAGCTTGGACGGGTACACAGATACGCAGTATTTT
CASSLDGYTDTQYF